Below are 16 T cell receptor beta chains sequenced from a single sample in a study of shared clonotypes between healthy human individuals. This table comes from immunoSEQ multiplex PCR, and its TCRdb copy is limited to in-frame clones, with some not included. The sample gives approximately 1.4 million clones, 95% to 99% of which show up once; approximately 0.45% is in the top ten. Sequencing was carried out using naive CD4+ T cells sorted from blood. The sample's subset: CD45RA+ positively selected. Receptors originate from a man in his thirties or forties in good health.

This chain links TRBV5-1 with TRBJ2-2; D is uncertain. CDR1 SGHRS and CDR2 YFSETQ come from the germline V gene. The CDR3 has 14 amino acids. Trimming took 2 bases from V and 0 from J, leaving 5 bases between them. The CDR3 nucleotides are TGCGCCAGCAGCTTTGACCCGAACACCGGGGAGCTGTTTTTT. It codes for CASSFDPNTGELFF.

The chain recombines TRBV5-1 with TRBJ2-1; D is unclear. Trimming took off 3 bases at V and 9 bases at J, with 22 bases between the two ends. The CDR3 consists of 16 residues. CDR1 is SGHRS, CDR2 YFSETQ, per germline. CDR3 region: CASSWPPTPAPIEQFF. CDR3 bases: TGCGCCAGCAGCTGGCCCCCGACACCCGCCCCAATTGAGCAGTTCTTC.

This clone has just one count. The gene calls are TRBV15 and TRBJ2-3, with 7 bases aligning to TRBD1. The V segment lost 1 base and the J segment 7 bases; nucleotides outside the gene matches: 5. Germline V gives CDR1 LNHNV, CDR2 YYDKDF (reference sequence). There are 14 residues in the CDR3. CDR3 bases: TGTGCCACCAGCAGAGTGGGACAGTCCTATACGCAGTATTTT. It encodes CATSRVGQSYTQYF.

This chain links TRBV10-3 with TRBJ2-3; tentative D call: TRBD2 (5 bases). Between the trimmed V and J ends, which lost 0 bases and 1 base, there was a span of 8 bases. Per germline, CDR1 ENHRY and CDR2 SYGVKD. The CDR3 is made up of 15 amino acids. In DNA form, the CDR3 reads TGTGCCATCAGTGAGTCGGCGGGCCGCACAGATACGCAGTATTTT. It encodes CAISESAGRTDTQYF.

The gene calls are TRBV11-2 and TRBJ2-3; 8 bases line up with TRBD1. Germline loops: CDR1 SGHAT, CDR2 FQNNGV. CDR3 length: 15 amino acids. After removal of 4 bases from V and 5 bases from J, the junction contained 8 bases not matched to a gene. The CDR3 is CASSSWTGKGDTQYF. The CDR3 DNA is TGTGCCAGCAGCTCATGGACAGGGAAAGGAGATACGCAGTATTTT.

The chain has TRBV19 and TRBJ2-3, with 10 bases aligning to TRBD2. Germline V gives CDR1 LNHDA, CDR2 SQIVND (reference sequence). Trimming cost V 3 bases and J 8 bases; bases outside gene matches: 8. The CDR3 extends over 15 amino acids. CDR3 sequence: CASSIGLAASGTQYF. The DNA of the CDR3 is TGTGCCAGTAGTATCGGACTAGCGGCCTCTGGTACGCAGTATTTT.

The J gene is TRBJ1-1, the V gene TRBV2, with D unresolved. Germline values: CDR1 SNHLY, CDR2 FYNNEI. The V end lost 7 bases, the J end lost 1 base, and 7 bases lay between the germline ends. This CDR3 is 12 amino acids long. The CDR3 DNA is TGTGCCAGCAAAAGACAGAACACTGAAGCTTTCTTT. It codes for CASKRQNTEAFF.

CDR3: CASSARGDTYNEQFF. The CDR3 DNA sequence: TGTGCCAGCAGCGCCCGGGGCGACACCTACAATGAGCAGTTCTTC. V usage is TRBV7-3 and J usage is TRBJ2-1; D tentatively reads TRBD1 or TRBD2 (5 bases each). Germline V gene data show CDR1 as SGHTA and CDR2 as FQGTGA. This CDR3 is 15 amino acids long. Trimming took 5 bases from V and 2 from J, leaving 13 bases between them.

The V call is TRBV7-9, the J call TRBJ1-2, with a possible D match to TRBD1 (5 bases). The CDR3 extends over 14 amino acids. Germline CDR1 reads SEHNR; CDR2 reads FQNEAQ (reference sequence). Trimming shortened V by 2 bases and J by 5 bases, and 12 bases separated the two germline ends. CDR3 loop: CASSLLRDRYGYTF. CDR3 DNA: TGTGCCAGCAGCTTACTCCGGGACCGGTATGGCTACACCTTC.

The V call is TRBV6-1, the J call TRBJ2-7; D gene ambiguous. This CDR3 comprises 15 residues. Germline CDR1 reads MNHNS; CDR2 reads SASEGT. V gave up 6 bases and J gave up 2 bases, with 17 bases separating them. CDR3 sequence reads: CASSPVSGKTYEQYF. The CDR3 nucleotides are TGTGCCAGCAGCCCAGTGTCCGGAAAGACCTACGAGCAGTACTTC.

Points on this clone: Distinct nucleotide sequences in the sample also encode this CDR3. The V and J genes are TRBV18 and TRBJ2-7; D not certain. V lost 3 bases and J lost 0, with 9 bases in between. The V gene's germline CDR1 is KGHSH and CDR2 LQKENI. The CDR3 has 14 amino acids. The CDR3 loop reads CASSPGRLSYEQYF. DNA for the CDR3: TGTGCCAGCTCACCCGGGCGGCTCTCCTACGAGCAGTACTTC.

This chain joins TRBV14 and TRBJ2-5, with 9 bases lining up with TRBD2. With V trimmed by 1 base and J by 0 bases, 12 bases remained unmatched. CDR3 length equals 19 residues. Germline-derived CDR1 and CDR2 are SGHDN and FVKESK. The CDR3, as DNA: TGTGCCAGCAGCCAAGGAAGATTGGCTAGCGGGAATTACCAAGAGACCCAGTACTTC. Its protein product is CASSQGRLASGNYQETQYF.

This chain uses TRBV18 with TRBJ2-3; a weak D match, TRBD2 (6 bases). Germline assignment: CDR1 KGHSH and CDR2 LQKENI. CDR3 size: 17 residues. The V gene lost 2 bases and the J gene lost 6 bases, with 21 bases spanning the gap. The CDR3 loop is CASSPTGTGGAGDTQYF. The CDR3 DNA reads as TGTGCCAGCTCACCAACGGGGACCGGCGGGGCCGGGGATACGCAGTATTTT.

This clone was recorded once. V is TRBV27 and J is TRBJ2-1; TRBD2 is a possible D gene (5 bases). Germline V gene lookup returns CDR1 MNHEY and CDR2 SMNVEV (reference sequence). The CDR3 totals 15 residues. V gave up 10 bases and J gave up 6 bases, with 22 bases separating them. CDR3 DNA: TGTGCCACCCATTCTGGGGAGCAGACGGGCAATGAGCAGTTCTTC. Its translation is CATHSGEQTGNEQFF.

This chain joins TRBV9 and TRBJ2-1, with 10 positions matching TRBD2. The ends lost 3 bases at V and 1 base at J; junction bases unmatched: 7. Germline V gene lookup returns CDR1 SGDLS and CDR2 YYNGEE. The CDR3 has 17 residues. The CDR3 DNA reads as TGTGCCAGCAGCGCCAGCGGGAGGGGAAGGTCCTACAATGAGCAGTTCTTC. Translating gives CASSASGRGRSYNEQFF.

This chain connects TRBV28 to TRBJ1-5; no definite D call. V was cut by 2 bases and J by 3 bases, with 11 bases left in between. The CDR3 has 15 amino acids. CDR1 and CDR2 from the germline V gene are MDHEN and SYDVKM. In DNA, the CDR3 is TGTGCCAGCAGTTTACATAGGCTAAACAATCAGCCCCAGCATTTT. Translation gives CASSLHRLNNQPQHF.